This T cell receptor beta chain was sequenced during a study of blood T cell repertoires in COVID-19. Trimming stripped 4 bases from V and 11 bases from J, with 15 bases between. The CDR3 runs 13 residues. The germline V gene has CDR1 MRHNA and CDR2 SNTAGT. Measured with immunoSEQ multiplex PCR; TCRdb has only the in-frame clones, and not every one. The top ten hold roughly 4% of the sample, which has some 250,000 clones, 85% to 90% seen once. Source material: PBMCs or T cells enriched from blood (not recorded which). The origin of this receptor is a woman in her 30s with acute COVID-19. The chain combines TRBV6-4 with TRBJ1-3, with D possibly TRBD1 on 6 matching bases. This chain's CDR3 is CASSVVPGQPIYF. The CDR3 DNA sequence: TGTGCCAGCAGTGTGGTGCCGGGACAACCCATATATTTT.